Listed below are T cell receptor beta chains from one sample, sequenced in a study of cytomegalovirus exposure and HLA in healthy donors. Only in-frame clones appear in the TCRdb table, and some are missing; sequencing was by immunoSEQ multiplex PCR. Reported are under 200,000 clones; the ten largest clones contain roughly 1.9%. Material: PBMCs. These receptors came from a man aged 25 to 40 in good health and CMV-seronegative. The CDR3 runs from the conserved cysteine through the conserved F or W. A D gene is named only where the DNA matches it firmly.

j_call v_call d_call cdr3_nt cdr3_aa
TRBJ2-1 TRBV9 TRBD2 TGTGCCAGCCGAGCGGGAGGGCCTGGGAATGAGCAGTTCTTC CASRAGGPGNEQFF
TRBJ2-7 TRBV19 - TGTGCCAGTAGGGCGGGGAGAGCCCGCGAGCAGTACTTC CASRAGRAREQYF
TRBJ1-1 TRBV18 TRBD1 TGTGCCAGCTCACCTGGGACAGGGGGCGTCTCTGAAGCTTTCTTT CASSPGTGGVSEAFF
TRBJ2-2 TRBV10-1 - TGCGCCAGCAGTGGGGGCTTGGGGACTCTTTACTCCGGGGAGCTGTTTTTT CASSGGLGTLYSGELFF
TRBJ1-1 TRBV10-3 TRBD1 TGTGCCATCAGACCGGGACAGGGAAGTCAGGACACTGAAGCTTTCTTT CAIRPGQGSQDTEAFF
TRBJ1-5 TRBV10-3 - TGTGCCATCAGTGGATCGGATGGGGAGCGGCCCCAGCATTTT CAISGSDGERPQHF
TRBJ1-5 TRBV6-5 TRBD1 TGTGCCAGCAGTTCTACTCCGGGACAGGAGGATCAGCCCCAGCATTTT CASSSTPGQEDQPQHF
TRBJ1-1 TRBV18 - TGTGCCAGCTCGCATGGACGGGGCACTGAAGCTTTCTTT CASSHGRGTEAFF
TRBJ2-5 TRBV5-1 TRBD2 TGCGCCAGCAGCACTAGCGTTCCGCGGGAGACCCAGTACTTC CASSTSVPRETQYF
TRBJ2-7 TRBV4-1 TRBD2 TGCGCCAGCAGCCAAGATTGGAATAGCGGGAGTCACGGATACGAGCAGTACTTC CASSQDWNSGSHGYEQYF
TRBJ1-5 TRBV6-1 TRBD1 TGTGCCAGCTTGTGGCAGGGGGATCAGCCCCAGCATTTT CASLWQGDQPQHF
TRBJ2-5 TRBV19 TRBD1 TGTGCCAGTAGTATAGATGGACAGGGGGGGGAGACCCAGTACTTC CASSIDGQGGETQYF
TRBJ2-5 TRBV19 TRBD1 TGTGCCAGTAGGGTGACAGGGGGCGGGGAGACCCAGTACTTC CASRVTGGGETQYF
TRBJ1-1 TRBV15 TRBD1 TGTGCCATCGTCGGGACAGGGGCCACTGAAGCTTTCTTT CAIVGTGATEAFF
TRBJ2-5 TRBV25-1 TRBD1 TGTGCCAGCAGTTCCGGGACAGGGGGAGAGACCCAGTACTTC CASSSGTGGETQYF
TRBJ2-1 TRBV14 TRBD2 TGTGCCAGCAGCCCTCTAGCGGGAGCCTCCTACAATGAGCAGTTCTTC CASSPLAGASYNEQFF
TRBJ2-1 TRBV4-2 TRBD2 TGTGCCAGCAGTCCACCGTCCCGGGGGGGCAATGAGCAGTTCTTC CASSPPSRGGNEQFF
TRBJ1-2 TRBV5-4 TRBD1 TGTGCCAGCAGCTTCACAGGGGCGAACTATGGCTACACCTTC CASSFTGANYGYTF
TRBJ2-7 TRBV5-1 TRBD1 TGCGCCAGCAGTCAACAGGGGGGCTTTTCCTACGAGCAGTACTTC CASSQQGGFSYEQYF
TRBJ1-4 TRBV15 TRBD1 TGTGCCACCAGCAGAGAGGGACAGGGTGAGGAAAAACTGTTTTTT CATSREGQGEEKLFF
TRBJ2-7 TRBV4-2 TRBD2 TGTGCCAGCAGAGCGACTAGCGGGAGGCTGCACGAGCAGTACTTC CASRATSGRLHEQYF
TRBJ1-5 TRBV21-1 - TGTGCCAGCATCGAGGGGGCAACAAGCAATCAGCCCCAGCATTTT CASIEGATSNQPQHF
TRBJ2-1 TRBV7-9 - TGTGCCAGCAGCTTAAAGCGCGGCAGGGCCCTTTCCTACAATGAGCAGTTCTTC CASSLKRGRALSYNEQFF
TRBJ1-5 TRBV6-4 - TGTGCCAGCAGTGAACGGGGAGACAATCAGCCCCAGCATTTT CASSERGDNQPQHF
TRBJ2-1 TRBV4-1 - TGCGCCAGCAGCCAAGATGGGATAGCGCGAGTTTGGCAGTTCTTC CASSQDGIARVWQFF
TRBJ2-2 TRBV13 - TGTGCCAGCAGCTTACGGCAGGTGAACACCGGGGAGCTGTTTTTT CASSLRQVNTGELFF
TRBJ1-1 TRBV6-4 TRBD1 TGTGCCAGCAAGCCGGGACAGCAGAACACTGAAGCTTTCTTT CASKPGQQNTEAFF
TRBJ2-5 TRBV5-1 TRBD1 TGCGCCAGCAGCCCCGGACAGGGACAAGAGACCCAGTACTTC CASSPGQGQETQYF